What follows are 2 T cell receptor beta chains derived from one specimen sequenced in a study of T cell repertoires in cytomegalovirus infection (dated by TCRdb to 2018 to 2020). Sequenced on an Illumina HiSeq 1500. TCRdb handled the public reads itself, with Q25 trimming in fastp and clone calling in MiXCR, and kept productive beta chains. Entries are consolidated by CDR3 protein sequence, retaining the most common genes and DNA. Present in this sample are roughly 150,000 distinct CDR3 sequences, roughly a quarter of which were seen just once. 9.5% to 13% of the sample belongs to the ten largest clones. The sample taken for sequencing was PBMCs. All receptors come from a human donor in good health (CMV status not recorded). Some clones in this sample may be carry-over from other donors' samples.

This clonotype has at least ten counts. This chain connects TRBV7-6 to TRBJ2-5; D could derive from TRBD1 or TRBD2 (5 bases each). CDR1 and CDR2 (germline): SGHVS, FNYEAQ. The CDR3 covers 14 residues. V dropped 5 bases and J dropped 1 base, with 11 bases sitting between them. The CDR3 DNA sequence: TGTGCCAGCAGCCATGGGACCAGCCAAGAGACCCAGTACTTC. This sequence encodes CASSHGTSQETQYF.

This clonotype was found a few times. The chain is built from TRBV12-3 or TRBV12-4 and TRBJ2-7, with TRBD2 matching 13 bases. The CDR3 loop spans 16 amino acids. The V gene end was trimmed by 5 bases and the J gene end by 2 bases; junction bases not matched to a gene: 6. The DNA of the CDR3 is TGTGCCAGCAGTCCGCGCGGACTAGCGGGAGCCTACGAGCAGTACTTC. Translation gives CASSPRGLAGAYEQYF.